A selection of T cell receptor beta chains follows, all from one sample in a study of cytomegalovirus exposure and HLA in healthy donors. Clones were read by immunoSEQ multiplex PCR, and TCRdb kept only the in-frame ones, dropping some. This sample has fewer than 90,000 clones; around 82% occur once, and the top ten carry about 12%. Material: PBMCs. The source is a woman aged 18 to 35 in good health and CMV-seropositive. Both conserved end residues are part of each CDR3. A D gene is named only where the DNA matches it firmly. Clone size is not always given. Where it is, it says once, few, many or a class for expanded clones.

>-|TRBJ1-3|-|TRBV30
TGTGCCCTAAGACAGGGAAACACCATATATTTT
CALRQGNTIYF
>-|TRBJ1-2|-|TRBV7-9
TGTGCCAGCAGCTTCAGACAGGATAGTCCCTATGGCTACACCTTC
CASSFRQDSPYGYTF
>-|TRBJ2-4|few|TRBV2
TGTGCCAGCAGCATGAGGACAGTGGACATTCAGTACTTC
CASSMRTVDIQYF
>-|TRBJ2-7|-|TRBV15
TGTGCCACCAGCAGAGATGGAGGGGACGAGCAGTACTTC
CATSRDGGDEQYF
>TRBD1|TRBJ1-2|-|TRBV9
TGTGCCGGAGCACCGACAGGGACCGATGGCTACACCTTC
CAGAPTGTDGYTF
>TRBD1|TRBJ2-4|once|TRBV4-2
TGTGCCAGCAGCCAGGTGGGGACAGACAGCGGCATTCAGTACTTC
CASSQVGTDSGIQYF
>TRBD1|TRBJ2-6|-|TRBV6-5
TGTTCAACGAGAGGGGGCCACTCTGGGGCCAACGTCCTGACTTTC
CSTRGGHSGANVLTF
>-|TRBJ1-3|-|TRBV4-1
TGCGCCAGCAGCCTAATATCGACAGGATTCCTTGGTGCTGGAAACACCATATATTTT
CASSLISTGFLGAGNTIYF
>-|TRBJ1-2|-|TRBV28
TGTGCCAGCAGTACCTCGACAGGTTCCAACTATGGCTACACCTTC
CASSTSTGSNYGYTF
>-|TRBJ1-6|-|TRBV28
TGTGCCAGCGGAATCGAGACGGGTTATAATTCACCCCTCCACTTT
CASGIETGYNSPLHF
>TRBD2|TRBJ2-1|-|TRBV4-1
TGCGCCAGCAGCCTCGAACTAGCGGGGGGCTACAATGAGCAGTTCTTC
CASSLELAGGYNEQFF
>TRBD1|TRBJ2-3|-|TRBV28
TGTGCCAGCAGCCGACGCCCCGGGACAGGGAGAGACTGGGAGTATTTT
CASSRRPGTGRDWEYF
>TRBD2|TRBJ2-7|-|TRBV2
TGTGCCGGTTCTAGCGGACCCTCCTACGAGCAGTACTTC
CAGSSGPSYEQYF
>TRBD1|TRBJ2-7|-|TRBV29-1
TGCAGCGTTTATCCAGAGGGACAGGGGGGAACCTACGAGCAGTACTTC
CSVYPEGQGGTYEQYF
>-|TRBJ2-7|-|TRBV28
TGTGCCAGCAGTCCAGGAGGGGACTCTGGAACCGAGCAGTACTTC
CASSPGGDSGTEQYF
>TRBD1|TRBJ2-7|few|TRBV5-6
TGTGCCAGCAGAGACGGACAGGAGAGCCAGTACTTC
CASRDGQESQYF
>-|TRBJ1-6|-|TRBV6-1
TGTGCCAGCAGTGAATTGTCGCAGTATAATTCACCCCTCCACTTT
CASSELSQYNSPLHF
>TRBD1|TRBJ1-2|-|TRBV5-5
TGTGCCAGCAGCTTGGCAGAGACAGGGGAAGACTATGGCTACACCTTC
CASSLAETGEDYGYTF
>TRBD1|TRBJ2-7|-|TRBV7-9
TGTGCCAGCAGCTTAGCGCTCGACAGGGTGGTCGAGCAGTACTTC
CASSLALDRVVEQYF
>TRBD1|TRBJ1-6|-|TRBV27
TGTGCCAGCAGTTTCGACAGGGGCATGGCGGATATAGGGGCCCTCCACTTT
CASSFDRGMADIGALHF
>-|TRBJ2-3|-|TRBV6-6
TGTGCCAGCAGAACCCCACAGGGCCGCACAGATACGCAGTATTTT
CASRTPQGRTDTQYF
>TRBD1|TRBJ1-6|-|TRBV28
TGTGCCAGCACCACAGGGACAGGGGATTCACCCCTCCACTTT
CASTTGTGDSPLHF
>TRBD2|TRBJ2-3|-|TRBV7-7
TGTGCCAGCAGCTCGAGCGGGGCCACAGATACGCAGTATTTT
CASSSSGATDTQYF
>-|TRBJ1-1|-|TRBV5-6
TGTGCCAGCAGCTCGGGACAACCCTCGGGGGAAGCTTTCTTT
CASSSGQPSGEAFF
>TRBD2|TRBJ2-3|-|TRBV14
TGTGCCAGCAGCCAGACACGGGGGGGATACGGTACGCAGTATTTT
CASSQTRGGYGTQYF
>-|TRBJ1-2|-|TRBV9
TGTGCCAGCAGCGTAGATCCGACAAAGGCTTATGGCTACACCTTC
CASSVDPTKAYGYTF
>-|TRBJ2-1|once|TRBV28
TGTGCCAGCAGTCCACCGGGACTCCGAAAGACCCACAATGAGCAGTTCTTC
CASSPPGLRKTHNEQFF
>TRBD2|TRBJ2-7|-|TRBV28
TGTGCCAGCATGCTCCCAAATTCGGGCGGGGGGTACTTC
CASMLPNSGGGYF